A selection of T cell receptor beta chains follows, all from one sample in a study of response to subunit inactivated influenza vaccine. One entry per CDR3 protein, called by TCRdb with MiXCR from the RT-PCR reads. The sample has hundreds of thousands of distinct CDR3 sequences, about 18% seen once. Material: PBMCs from blood, obtained 5 days after vaccination. The receptors come from a man aged 50 or older who received an inactivated influenza vaccine. The CDR3 runs from the conserved cysteine through the conserved F or W. Fields, in order: clone size, J gene, V gene, D gene, CDR3 DNA, CDR3 protein. A D gene is named only where the DNA matches it firmly. Size is omitted from some rows. Given values are once, few, many or a class for expanded clones.

clone size: few; J gene: TRBJ2-3; V gene: TRBV11-3; D gene: TRBD2; CDR3 DNA: TGTGCCAGCAGCTTAGTGCAGCGGGACCGAGACACAGATACGCAGTATTTT; CDR3 protein: CASSLVQRDRDTDTQYF
clone size: many; J gene: TRBJ1-5; V gene: TRBV20-1; D gene: NA; CDR3 DNA: TGCAGTGCTATCTCAGGGGTGGGTCAGCCCCAGCATTTT; CDR3 protein: CSAISGVGQPQHF
clone size: few; J gene: TRBJ1-5; V gene: TRBV27; D gene: TRBD1; CDR3 DNA: TGTGCCAGCAGTTTATCTCGGCAGGGGGGACGCAATCAGCCCCAGCATTTT; CDR3 protein: CASSLSRQGGRNQPQHF
clone size: NA; J gene: TRBJ2-5; V gene: TRBV19; D gene: NA; CDR3 DNA: TGTGCCAGTAGTATGGGGACTGTGGCAGGCCAGTACTTC; CDR3 protein: CASSMGTVAGQYF
clone size: few; J gene: TRBJ2-1; V gene: TRBV20-1; D gene: TRBD2; CDR3 DNA: TGCAGTGCTTTTGCTGGGACTAGCGGGGGGGCACGGTTCTTC; CDR3 protein: CSAFAGTSGGARFF
clone size: NA; J gene: TRBJ2-7; V gene: TRBV28; D gene: NA; CDR3 DNA: TGTGCCAGCAACGGTGGGCGGAACTCCTACGAGCAGTACTTC; CDR3 protein: CASNGGRNSYEQYF
clone size: NA; J gene: TRBJ2-7; V gene: TRBV6-5; D gene: NA; CDR3 DNA: TGTGCCAGCAGTTACTGGTCCCAGACCTCCTACGAGCAGTACTTC; CDR3 protein: CASSYWSQTSYEQYF
clone size: few; J gene: TRBJ1-5; V gene: TRBV4-2; D gene: NA; CDR3 DNA: TGTGCCAGCAGCCAAGATATGGCAGGGGTCAATCAGCCCCAGCATTTT; CDR3 protein: CASSQDMAGVNQPQHF
clone size: NA; J gene: TRBJ1-2; V gene: TRBV29-1; D gene: NA; CDR3 DNA: TGCAGCGTAGACACAGGGATAGGCTACACCTTC; CDR3 protein: CSVDTGIGYTF
clone size: NA; J gene: TRBJ1-2; V gene: TRBV12-3/TRBV12-4; D gene: TRBD1; CDR3 DNA: TGTGCCAGCAGTACCAGGCGGGACAGGGCTAACTATGGCTACACCTTC; CDR3 protein: CASSTRRDRANYGYTF
clone size: many; J gene: TRBJ2-7; V gene: TRBV20-1; D gene: TRBD1; CDR3 DNA: TGCAGTGCCCTGGGACAGAGCTCCTACGAGCAGTACTTC; CDR3 protein: CSALGQSSYEQYF
clone size: many; J gene: TRBJ2-1; V gene: TRBV15; D gene: NA; CDR3 DNA: TGTGCCACCAGCAGAGATAGGAGGGCCGGAGGTGAGCAGTTCTTC; CDR3 protein: CATSRDRRAGGEQFF
clone size: many; J gene: TRBJ2-1; V gene: TRBV11-2; D gene: NA; CDR3 DNA: TGTGCCAGCAGCCCCTCGGGACGGCTGCTAAGCTCCTACAATGAGCAGTTCTTC; CDR3 protein: CASSPSGRLLSSYNEQFF
clone size: few; J gene: TRBJ2-1; V gene: TRBV11-2; D gene: TRBD1; CDR3 DNA: TGTGCCAGCAGGAAGGTGAGGGGGCTTGAGCAGTTCTTC; CDR3 protein: CASRKVRGLEQFF
clone size: few; J gene: TRBJ2-5; V gene: TRBV7-2; D gene: NA; CDR3 DNA: TGTGCCAGCAGCTTAGGACGGACAGCACAAGAGACCCAGTACTTC; CDR3 protein: CASSLGRTAQETQYF
clone size: few; J gene: TRBJ2-7; V gene: TRBV20-1; D gene: NA; CDR3 DNA: TGCAGTGCTTCTTTACAGGGTCGCGAGCAGTACTTC; CDR3 protein: CSASLQGREQYF
clone size: few; J gene: TRBJ1-2; V gene: TRBV20-1; D gene: NA; CDR3 DNA: TGCAGTGCTGTAGGGACCGACGGCTACACCTTC; CDR3 protein: CSAVGTDGYTF
clone size: NA; J gene: TRBJ2-7; V gene: TRBV12-3/TRBV12-4; D gene: NA; CDR3 DNA: TGTGCCAGCAGTCTCCGGTGGGGGCCCGAGCAGTACTTC; CDR3 protein: CASSLRWGPEQYF
clone size: many; J gene: TRBJ2-7; V gene: TRBV7-2; D gene: TRBD2; CDR3 DNA: TGTGCCAGCAGCTATGGGCGGGTAGCGGGCTACGAGCAGTACTTC; CDR3 protein: CASSYGRVAGYEQYF
clone size: NA; J gene: TRBJ1-3; V gene: TRBV3-1; D gene: NA; CDR3 DNA: TGTGCCAGCAGCCAAGATATCGGAAACACCATATATTTT; CDR3 protein: CASSQDIGNTIYF
clone size: NA; J gene: TRBJ2-5; V gene: TRBV20-1; D gene: TRBD1; CDR3 DNA: TGCAGTGCTAGAGATGTAGACAGGGTAGAGACCCAGTACTTC; CDR3 protein: CSARDVDRVETQYF
clone size: NA; J gene: TRBJ2-2; V gene: TRBV20-1; D gene: TRBD1; CDR3 DNA: TGCAGTGCTAGACCGATGGGACAGGGGAGTGACACCGGGGAGCTGTTTTTT; CDR3 protein: CSARPMGQGSDTGELFF
clone size: once; J gene: TRBJ1-6; V gene: TRBV6-5; D gene: TRBD1; CDR3 DNA: TGTGCCAGCAGTTACTCTGGGACAGGGGGTCCAACCCTCCACTTT; CDR3 protein: CASSYSGTGGPTLHF
clone size: NA; J gene: TRBJ1-1; V gene: TRBV12-3/TRBV12-4; D gene: NA; CDR3 DNA: TGTGCCAGCAGTTTTCAGGGGAATTCTGAAGCTTTCTTT; CDR3 protein: CASSFQGNSEAFF
clone size: few; J gene: TRBJ2-7; V gene: TRBV20-1; D gene: TRBD2; CDR3 DNA: TGCAGTGCTAGTTCGGGGGCTAGCGGGTTTTCCTACGAGCAGTACTTC; CDR3 protein: CSASSGASGFSYEQYF
clone size: few; J gene: TRBJ2-1; V gene: TRBV9; D gene: TRBD1; CDR3 DNA: TGTGCCAGCAGCGTTACCACAGGGGGCGGTGGTAATGAGCAGTTCTTC; CDR3 protein: CASSVTTGGGGNEQFF
clone size: NA; J gene: TRBJ1-1; V gene: TRBV4-3; D gene: TRBD1; CDR3 DNA: TGCGCCAGCAGCCAAGGGGACAGGGTTCCTGAAGCTTTCTTT; CDR3 protein: CASSQGDRVPEAFF
clone size: many; J gene: TRBJ1-5; V gene: TRBV4-3; D gene: NA; CDR3 DNA: TGCGCCAGCAGCCTGAGTTTGACGAGCAATCAGCCCCAGCATTTT; CDR3 protein: CASSLSLTSNQPQHF
clone size: many; J gene: TRBJ2-7; V gene: TRBV12-3/TRBV12-4; D gene: NA; CDR3 DNA: TGTGCCAGCAGTAAAACAGGGTACGAGCAGTACTTC; CDR3 protein: CASSKTGYEQYF
clone size: few; J gene: TRBJ2-7; V gene: TRBV10-3; D gene: NA; CDR3 DNA: TGTGCCATCAGTGGGCCTGACTACTACGAGCAGTACTTC; CDR3 protein: CAISGPDYYEQYF
clone size: few; J gene: TRBJ1-5; V gene: TRBV27; D gene: TRBD1; CDR3 DNA: TGTGCCAGCAGTCGAGGGACAGCCAAAAATCAGCCCCAGCATTTT; CDR3 protein: CASSRGTAKNQPQHF
clone size: once; J gene: TRBJ1-4; V gene: TRBV18; D gene: NA; CDR3 DNA: TGTGCCAGCTCAACCCTTCCCTCTAATGAAAAACTGTTTTTT; CDR3 protein: CASSTLPSNEKLFF
clone size: few; J gene: TRBJ2-5; V gene: TRBV20-1; D gene: TRBD1; CDR3 DNA: TGCAGTGCTACAAATACAGGGGAAGGGACCCAGTACTTC; CDR3 protein: CSATNTGEGTQYF
clone size: NA; J gene: TRBJ2-5; V gene: TRBV6-1; D gene: TRBD1; CDR3 DNA: TGTGCCAGCACCCCACAGGGGGCGGAAGAGACCCAGTACTTC; CDR3 protein: CASTPQGAEETQYF
clone size: NA; J gene: TRBJ2-3; V gene: TRBV9; D gene: NA; CDR3 DNA: TGTGCCAGCAGCGTAAGTTGGGCACCCTCTAGCACAGATACGCAGTATTTT; CDR3 protein: CASSVSWAPSSTDTQYF
clone size: few; J gene: TRBJ2-3; V gene: TRBV10-3; D gene: TRBD2; CDR3 DNA: TGTGCCATCAGTGTTGGAGTAGCGGGGGGTACAGATACGCAGTATTTT; CDR3 protein: CAISVGVAGGTDTQYF
clone size: few; J gene: TRBJ2-5; V gene: TRBV28; D gene: TRBD2; CDR3 DNA: TGTGCCAGCAGCCCAGGACTAGCGGGAGGAGTGGAGACCCAGTACTTC; CDR3 protein: CASSPGLAGGVETQYF
clone size: NA; J gene: TRBJ2-2; V gene: TRBV20-1; D gene: NA; CDR3 DNA: TGCAGTGCTAGAAGGTCCAGGGTTACCGGGGAGCTGTTTTTT; CDR3 protein: CSARRSRVTGELFF
clone size: many; J gene: TRBJ2-5; V gene: TRBV7-2; D gene: TRBD1; CDR3 DNA: TGTGCCAGCAGCTGGGACAGAAAAGAGACCCAGTACTTC; CDR3 protein: CASSWDRKETQYF
clone size: few; J gene: TRBJ2-1; V gene: TRBV6-1; D gene: TRBD2; CDR3 DNA: TGTGCCAGCAGTCCGGGACTAGAGAACAATGAGCAGTTCTTC; CDR3 protein: CASSPGLENNEQFF
clone size: few; J gene: TRBJ1-5; V gene: TRBV27; D gene: NA; CDR3 DNA: TGTGCCAGCAGTCCTCTAGGGAATCAGCCCCAGCATTTT; CDR3 protein: CASSPLGNQPQHF
clone size: few; J gene: TRBJ1-5; V gene: TRBV10-3; D gene: NA; CDR3 DNA: TGTGCCATCAGTGAGTCGTCCAACGGTCAGCCCCAGCATTTT; CDR3 protein: CAISESSNGQPQHF
clone size: NA; J gene: TRBJ1-1; V gene: TRBV20-1; D gene: NA; CDR3 DNA: TGCAGTGCTCCCCCTGTCAGACTGAACACTGAAGCTTTCTTT; CDR3 protein: CSAPPVRLNTEAFF
clone size: many; J gene: TRBJ2-4; V gene: TRBV4-2; D gene: NA; CDR3 DNA: TGTGCCAGCAGCCAAGGGGGGGCCAAAAACATTCAGTACTTC; CDR3 protein: CASSQGGAKNIQYF
clone size: few; J gene: TRBJ2-7; V gene: TRBV9; D gene: NA; CDR3 DNA: TGTGCCAGCAGCGTAGGAGGGACGAGGTCCTACGAGCAGTACTTC; CDR3 protein: CASSVGGTRSYEQYF